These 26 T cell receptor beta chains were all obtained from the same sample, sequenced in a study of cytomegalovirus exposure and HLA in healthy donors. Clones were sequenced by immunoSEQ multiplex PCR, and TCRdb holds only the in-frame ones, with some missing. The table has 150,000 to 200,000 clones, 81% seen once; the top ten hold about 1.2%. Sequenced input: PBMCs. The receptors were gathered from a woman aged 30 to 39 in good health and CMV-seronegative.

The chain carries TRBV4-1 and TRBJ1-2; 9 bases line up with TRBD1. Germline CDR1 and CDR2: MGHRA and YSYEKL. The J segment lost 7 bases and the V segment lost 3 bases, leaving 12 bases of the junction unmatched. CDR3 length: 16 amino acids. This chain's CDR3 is CASSQIMGMGQGGYTF. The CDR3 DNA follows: TGCGCCAGCAGCCAGATAATGGGGATGGGACAGGGTGGCTACACCTTC.

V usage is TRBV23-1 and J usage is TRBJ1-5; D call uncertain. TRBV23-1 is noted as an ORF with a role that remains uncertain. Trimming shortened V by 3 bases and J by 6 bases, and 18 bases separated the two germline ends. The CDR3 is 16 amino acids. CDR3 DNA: TGCGCCAGCAGTCATCCCTCCCCATTAAGGAGTCAGCCCCAGCATTTT. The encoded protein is CASSHPSPLRSQPQHF.

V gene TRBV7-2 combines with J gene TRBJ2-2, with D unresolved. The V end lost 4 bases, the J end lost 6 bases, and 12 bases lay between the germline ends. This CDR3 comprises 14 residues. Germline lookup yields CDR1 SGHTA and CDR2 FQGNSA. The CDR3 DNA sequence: TGTGCCAGCAGCTCCGGAGCACGTGCCGGGGAGCTGTTTTTT. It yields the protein CASSSGARAGELFF.

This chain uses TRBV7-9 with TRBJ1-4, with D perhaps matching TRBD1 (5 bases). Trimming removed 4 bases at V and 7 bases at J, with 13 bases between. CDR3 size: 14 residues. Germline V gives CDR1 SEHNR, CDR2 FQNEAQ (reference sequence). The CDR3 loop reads CASSWRGQGEKLFF. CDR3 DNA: TGTGCCAGCAGCTGGAGGGGCCAGGGTGAAAAACTGTTTTTT.

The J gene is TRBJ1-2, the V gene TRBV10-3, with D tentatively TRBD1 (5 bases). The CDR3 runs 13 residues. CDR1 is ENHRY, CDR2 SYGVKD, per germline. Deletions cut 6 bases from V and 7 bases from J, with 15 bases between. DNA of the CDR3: TGTGCCATCAGCGGGGAGGTGGGGCGTGGCTACACCTTC. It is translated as CAISGEVGRGYTF.

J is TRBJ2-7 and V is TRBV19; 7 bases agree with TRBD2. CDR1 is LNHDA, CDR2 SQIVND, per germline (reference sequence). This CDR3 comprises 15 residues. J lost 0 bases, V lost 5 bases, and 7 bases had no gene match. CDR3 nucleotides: TGTGCCAGTAGTGCTGCCGGGACTACCTCCTACGAGCAGTACTTC. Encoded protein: CASSAAGTTSYEQYF.

CDR3 in DNA: TGTGCCAGCAGCTTGCCACCCGGGGTCACCTACAATGAGCAGTTCTTC. Its protein is CASSLPPGVTYNEQFF. The rearrangement links TRBV5-6 to TRBJ2-1, with a weak D call TRBD2 (5 bases). The ends were cut back, 1 base at V and 2 bases at J, with 13 bases in the middle. Germline V CDR1 and CDR2: SGHDT, YYEEEE. The CDR3 contains 16 residues.

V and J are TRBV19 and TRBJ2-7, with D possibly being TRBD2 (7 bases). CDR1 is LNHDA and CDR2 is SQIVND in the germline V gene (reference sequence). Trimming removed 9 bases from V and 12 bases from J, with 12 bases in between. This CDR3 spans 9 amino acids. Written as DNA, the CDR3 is TGTGCCAGGTACAGGGAGGGGTACTTC. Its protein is CARYREGYF. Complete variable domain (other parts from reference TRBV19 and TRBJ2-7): DGGITQSPKYLFRKEGQNVTLSCEQNLNHDAMYWYRQDPGQGLRLIYYSQIVNDFQKGDIAEGYSVSREKKESFPLTVTSAQKNPTAFYLCARYREGYFGPGTRLTVT.

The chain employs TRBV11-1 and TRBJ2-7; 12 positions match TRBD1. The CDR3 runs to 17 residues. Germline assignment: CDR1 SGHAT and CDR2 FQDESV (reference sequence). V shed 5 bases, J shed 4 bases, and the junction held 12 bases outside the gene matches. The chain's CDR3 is CASSTTLGTGGRYEQYF. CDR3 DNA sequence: TGTGCCAGCAGCACTACGCTCGGGACAGGGGGCCGATACGAGCAGTACTTC.

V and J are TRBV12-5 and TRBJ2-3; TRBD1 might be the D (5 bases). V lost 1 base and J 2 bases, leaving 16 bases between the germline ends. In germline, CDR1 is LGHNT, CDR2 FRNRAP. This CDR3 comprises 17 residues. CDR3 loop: CASGLAQGALFTDTQYF. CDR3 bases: TGTGCTAGTGGTTTGGCCCAGGGTGCCCTATTCACAGATACGCAGTATTTT. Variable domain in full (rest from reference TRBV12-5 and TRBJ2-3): DARVTQTPRHKVTEMGQEVTMRCQPILGHNTVFWYRQTMMQGLELLAYFRNRAPLDDSGMPKDRFSAEMPDATLATLKIQPSEPRDSAVYFCASGLAQGALFTDTQYFGPGTRLTVL.

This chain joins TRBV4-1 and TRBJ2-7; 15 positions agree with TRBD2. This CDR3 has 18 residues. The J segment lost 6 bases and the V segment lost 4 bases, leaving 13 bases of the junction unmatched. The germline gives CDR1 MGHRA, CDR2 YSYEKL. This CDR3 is CASSPRRTSGRAFVEQYF. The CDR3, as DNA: TGCGCCAGCAGCCCTAGGAGGACTAGCGGGAGGGCCTTCGTCGAGCAGTACTTC.

The CDR3 sequence is CASSQTGYQETQYF. CDR3 nucleotide sequence: TGTGCCAGTAGCCAGACAGGGTACCAAGAGACCCAGTACTTC. The chain combines TRBV19 with TRBJ2-5, with 7 bases that match TRBD1. With V trimmed by 6 bases and J by 0 bases, 4 bases remained unmatched. Germline V gene lookup returns CDR1 LNHDA and CDR2 SQIVND (reference sequence). There are 14 residues in the CDR3.

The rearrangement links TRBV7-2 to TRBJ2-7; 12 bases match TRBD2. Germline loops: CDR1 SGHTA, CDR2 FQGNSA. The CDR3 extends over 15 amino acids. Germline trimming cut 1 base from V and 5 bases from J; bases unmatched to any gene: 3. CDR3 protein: CASSLGLAGENEQYF. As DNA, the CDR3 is TGTGCCAGCAGCTTAGGACTAGCGGGAGAGAACGAGCAGTACTTC.

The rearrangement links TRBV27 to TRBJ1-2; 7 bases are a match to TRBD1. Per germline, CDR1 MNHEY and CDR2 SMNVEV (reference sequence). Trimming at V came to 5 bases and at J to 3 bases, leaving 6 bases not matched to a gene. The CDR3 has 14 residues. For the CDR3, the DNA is TGTGCCAGCAGTCCCCGGGACAGATACTATGGCTACACCTTC. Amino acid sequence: CASSPRDRYYGYTF.

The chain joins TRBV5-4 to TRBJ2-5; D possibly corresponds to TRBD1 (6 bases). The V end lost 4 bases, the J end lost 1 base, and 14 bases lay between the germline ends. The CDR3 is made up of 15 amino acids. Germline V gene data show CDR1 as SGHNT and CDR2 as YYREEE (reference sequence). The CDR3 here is CASSQNRVSQETQYF. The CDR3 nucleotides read TGTGCCAGCAGCCAGAACAGGGTCTCCCAAGAGACCCAGTACTTC.

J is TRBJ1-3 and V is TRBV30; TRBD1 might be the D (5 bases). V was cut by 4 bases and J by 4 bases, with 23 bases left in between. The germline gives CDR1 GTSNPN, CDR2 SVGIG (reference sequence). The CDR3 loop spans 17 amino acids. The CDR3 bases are TGTGCCTGGACGGCTAGGGTAGCGGGACTCCTCGGAAACACCATATATTTT. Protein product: CAWTARVAGLLGNTIYF.

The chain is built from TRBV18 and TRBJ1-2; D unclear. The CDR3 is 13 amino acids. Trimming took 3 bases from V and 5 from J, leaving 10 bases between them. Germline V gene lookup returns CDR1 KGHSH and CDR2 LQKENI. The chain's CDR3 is CASSPEIRYGYTF. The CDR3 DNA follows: TGTGCCAGCTCACCGGAGATACGTTATGGCTACACCTTC.

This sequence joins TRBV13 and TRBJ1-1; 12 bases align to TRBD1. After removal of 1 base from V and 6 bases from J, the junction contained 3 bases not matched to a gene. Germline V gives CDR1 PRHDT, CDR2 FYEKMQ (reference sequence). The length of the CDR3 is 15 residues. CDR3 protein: CASSLEGQGAAEAFF. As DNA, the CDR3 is TGTGCCAGCAGCTTAGAGGGACAGGGGGCGGCTGAAGCTTTCTTT.

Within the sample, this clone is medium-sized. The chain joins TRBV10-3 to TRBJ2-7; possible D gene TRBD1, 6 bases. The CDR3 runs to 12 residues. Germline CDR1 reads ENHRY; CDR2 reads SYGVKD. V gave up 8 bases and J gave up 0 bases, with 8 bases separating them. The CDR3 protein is CAIGGSSYEQYF. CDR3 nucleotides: TGTGCCATCGGGGGCAGCTCCTACGAGCAGTACTTC.

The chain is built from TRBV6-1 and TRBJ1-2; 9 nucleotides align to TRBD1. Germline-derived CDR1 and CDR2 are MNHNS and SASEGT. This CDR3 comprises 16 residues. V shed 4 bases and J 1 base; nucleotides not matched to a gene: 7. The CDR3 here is CASSGPRDRDNYGYTF. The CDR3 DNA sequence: TGTGCCAGCAGTGGACCCCGGGACAGGGATAACTATGGCTACACCTTC.

The DNA for the CDR3 is TGTGCCAGTAGTCCAAGGGGAAGGGGGCCAAGGTTGGACACTGAAGCTTTCTTT. It specifies CASSPRGRGPRLDTEAFF. V is TRBV19 and J is TRBJ1-1; TRBD1 agrees at 7 bases. This CDR3 contains 18 residues. V lost 5 bases and J lost 3; bases outside the gene matches: 18. Germline V gives CDR1 LNHDA, CDR2 SQIVND (reference sequence).

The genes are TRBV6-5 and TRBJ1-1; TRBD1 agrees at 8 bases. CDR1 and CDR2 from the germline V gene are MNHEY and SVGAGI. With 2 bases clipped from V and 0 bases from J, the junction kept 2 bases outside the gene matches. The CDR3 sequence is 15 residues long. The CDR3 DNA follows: TGTGCCAGCAGTTACGGACAGGGTATGAACACTGAAGCTTTCTTT. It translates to CASSYGQGMNTEAFF.

The CDR3 nucleotides read TGTGCCAGCAGCTCTTTGACTAGCACAGATACGCAGTATTTT. This gives the protein CASSSLTSTDTQYF. The chain combines TRBV9 with TRBJ2-3; unclear D gene. CDR1 and CDR2 from the germline V gene are SGDLS and YYNGEE. V was shortened by 4 bases and J by 0 bases, with 9 bases between the two germline ends. The CDR3 consists of 14 residues.

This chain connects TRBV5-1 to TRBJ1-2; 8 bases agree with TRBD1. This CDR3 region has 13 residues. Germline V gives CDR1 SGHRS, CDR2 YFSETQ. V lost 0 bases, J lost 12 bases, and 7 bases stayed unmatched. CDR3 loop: CASSLAGTGVDTF. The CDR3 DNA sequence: TGCGCCAGCAGCTTGGCCGGGACAGGTGTTGACACCTTC.

The DNA for the CDR3 is TGTGCCAGCAGTCCGTCGACTAGCGGGGGGAGACGCATTCAGTACTTC. Residues: CASSPSTSGGRRIQYF. The chain employs TRBV28 and TRBJ2-4; 13 bases line up with TRBD2. The CDR3 has 16 amino acids. CDR1 MDHEN and CDR2 SYDVKM come from the germline V gene. V shed 5 bases, J shed 9 bases, and the junction held 10 bases outside the gene matches.

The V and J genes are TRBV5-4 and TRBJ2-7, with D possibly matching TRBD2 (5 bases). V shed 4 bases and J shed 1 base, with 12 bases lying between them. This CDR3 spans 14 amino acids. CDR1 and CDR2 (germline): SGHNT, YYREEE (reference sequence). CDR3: CASSTRGKSYEQYF. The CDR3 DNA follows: TGTGCCAGCAGCACTAGAGGGAAGTCCTACGAGCAGTACTTC. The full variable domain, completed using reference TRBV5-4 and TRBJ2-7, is ETGVTQSPTHLIKTRGQQVTLRCSSQSGHNTVSWYQQALGQGPQFIFQYYREEENGRGNFPPRFSGLQFPNYSSELNVNALELDDSALYLCASSTRGKSYEQYFGPGTRLTVT.